The T cell receptor beta chain under discussion was sequenced for a study of cytomegalovirus exposure and HLA in healthy donors. PCR involved 60 Vbeta and 13 Jbeta primers. Some clones are missing from TCRdb's copy, which holds only in-frame ones; the method was immunoSEQ multiplex PCR. In the table there are around 110,000 clones, 60% to 75% of which are singletons. This clone was counted only a few times. The antigen is not known. Study outcomes and limitations: Other equally common chains were less clonally expanded than HLA-associated TCR beta chains, a later analysis showed.

The sample consisted of PBMCs. The TCR sequence derives from a man between 25 and 39 years old in good health and CMV-seronegative.

The CDR3: CASSDPGTGNTEAFF. In DNA form, the CDR3 reads TGTGCCAGCAGTGACCCCGGGACAGGGAACACTGAAGCTTTCTTT. This sequence joins TRBV25-1 and TRBJ1-1, with 8 bases lining up with TRBD1. The junction had 4 bases not matched to a gene; V was cut back by 3 bases and J by 1 base. This CDR3 contains 15 residues. Looked up from germline, CDR1 is MGHDK and CDR2 is SYGVNS.